A single sample is the source of the 3 T cell receptor beta chains below, sequenced in a study of cytomegalovirus exposure and HLA in healthy donors. 60 Vbeta and 13 Jbeta primers were used in PCR. The table came from immunoSEQ multiplex PCR; TCRdb's copy has only in-frame clones and leaves some out. Among roughly 140,000 clones listed, around 84% were seen once. The sample taken for sequencing was PBMCs. Receptors originate from a boy aged 2 to 10 in good health and CMV-seronegative.

This clone was detected once. V is TRBV7-9 and J is TRBJ1-4, with D possibly matching TRBD1 (6 bases). Germline lookup yields CDR1 SEHNR and CDR2 FQNEAQ (reference sequence). CDR3 length equals 14 residues. V lost 2 bases and J 14 bases, leaving 18 bases between the germline ends. In nucleotides, the CDR3 is TGTGCCAGCAGCTTATCGAATTTGGGTCAGGGGCTGTTTTTT. It is translated as CASSLSNLGQGLFF.

This clone was seen a single time. This chain joins TRBV14 and TRBJ2-3; a possible D gene is TRBD2 (7 bases). V lost 1 base to trimming and J lost 0 bases, with 14 bases between them. Germline V lookup: CDR1 SGHDN, CDR2 FVKESK. The CDR3 runs 17 residues. The CDR3 coding sequence is TGTGCCAGCAGCCAAGGGAGCGGGGACATTAGCACAGATACGCAGTATTTT. Its translation is CASSQGSGDISTDTQYF.

This clone was recorded a few times. V usage is TRBV6-1 and J usage is TRBJ1-3; 7 bases are shared with TRBD1. The CDR3 has 15 amino acids. The germline V gene has CDR1 MNHNS and CDR2 SASEGT. Unmatched junction bases numbered 7, after V lost 7 bases and J lost 1 base. DNA of the CDR3: TGTGCCAGCACCCAGACAGGGAGGTCTGGAAACACCATATATTTT. Translated, it gives CASTQTGRSGNTIYF.